Below, one TCR beta chain is given with its context. Its antigen is unknown. The data derive from a study of OX40 agonist ivuxolimab in advanced cancers. Clones were sequenced by immunoSEQ multiplex PCR, and TCRdb holds only the in-frame ones, with some missing. The sample carries around 60,000 clones, 75% to 90% recorded once. Study observations and caveats: Some of the lowest clonal expansion was seen in partial responders at 0.1-3.0 mg/kg.

Trimming at V came to 6 bases and at J to 0 bases, leaving 10 bases not matched to a gene. The V gene's germline CDR1 is SEHNR and CDR2 FQNEAQ (reference sequence). The CDR3 sequence is 17 residues long. This rearrangement joins TRBV7-9 to TRBJ2-1, with 8 bases fitting TRBD2. This specimen was CD4+ or CD8+ T cells sorted from blood, taken in a trial of the OX40 agonist ivuxolimab. This clonotype originated in an adult with an advanced solid tumor such as melanoma, head and neck, liver or kidney cancer. In nucleotides, the CDR3 is TGTGCCAGCAGGCCTAGCGGGCCCTCAGGCTCCTACAATGAGCAGTTCTTC. Translating it yields CASRPSGPSGSYNEQFF.